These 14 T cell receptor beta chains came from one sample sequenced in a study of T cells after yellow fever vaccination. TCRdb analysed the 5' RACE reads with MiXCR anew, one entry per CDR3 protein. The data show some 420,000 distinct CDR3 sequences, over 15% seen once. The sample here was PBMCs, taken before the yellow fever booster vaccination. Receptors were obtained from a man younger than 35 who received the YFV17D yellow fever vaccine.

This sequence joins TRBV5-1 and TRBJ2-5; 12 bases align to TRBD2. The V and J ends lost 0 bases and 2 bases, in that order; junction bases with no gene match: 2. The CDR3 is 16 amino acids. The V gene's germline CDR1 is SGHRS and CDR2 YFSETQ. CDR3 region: CASSLAGTSGQETQYF. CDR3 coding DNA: TGCGCCAGCAGCTTGGCTGGGACTAGCGGGCAAGAGACCCAGTACTTC.

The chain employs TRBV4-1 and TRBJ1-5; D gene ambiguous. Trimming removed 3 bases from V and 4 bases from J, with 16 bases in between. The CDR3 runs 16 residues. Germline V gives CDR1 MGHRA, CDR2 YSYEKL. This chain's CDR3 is CASSQLRYPPNQPQHF. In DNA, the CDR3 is TGCGCCAGCAGCCAGTTACGGTACCCACCAAATCAGCCCCAGCATTTT.

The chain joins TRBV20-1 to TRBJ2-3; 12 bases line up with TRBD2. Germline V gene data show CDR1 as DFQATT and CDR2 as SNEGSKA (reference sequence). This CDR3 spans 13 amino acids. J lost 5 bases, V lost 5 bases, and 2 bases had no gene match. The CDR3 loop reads CSAGLAGLDTQYF. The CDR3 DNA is TGCAGTGCTGGACTAGCGGGGCTAGATACGCAGTATTTT.

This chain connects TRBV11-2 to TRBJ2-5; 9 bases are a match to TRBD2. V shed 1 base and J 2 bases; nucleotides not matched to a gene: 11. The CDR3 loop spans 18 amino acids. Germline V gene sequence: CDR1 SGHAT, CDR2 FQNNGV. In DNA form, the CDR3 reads TGTGCCAGCAGCTTAGTAATGGCGGGGGGGTTTGAACAAGAGACCCAGTACTTC. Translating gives CASSLVMAGGFEQETQYF.

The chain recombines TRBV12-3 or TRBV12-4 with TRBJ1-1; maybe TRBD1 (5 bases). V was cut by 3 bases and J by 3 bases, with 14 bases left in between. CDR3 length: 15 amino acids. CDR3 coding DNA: TGTGCCAGCAGTTTCGCCCAGGGAGGAGACACTGAAGCTTTCTTT. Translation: CASSFAQGGDTEAFF.

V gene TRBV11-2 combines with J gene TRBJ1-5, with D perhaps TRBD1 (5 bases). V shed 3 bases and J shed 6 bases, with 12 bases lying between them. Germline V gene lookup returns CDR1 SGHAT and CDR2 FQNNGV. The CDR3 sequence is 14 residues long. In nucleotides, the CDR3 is TGTGCCAGCAGCTTTCTAGGGGTCCGTCAGCCCCAGCATTTT. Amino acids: CASSFLGVRQPQHF. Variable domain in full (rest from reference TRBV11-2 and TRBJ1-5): EAGVAQSPRYKIIEKRQSVAFWCNPISGHATLYWYQQILGQGPKLLIQFQNNGVVDDSQLPKDRFSAERLKGVDSTLKIQPAKLEDSAVYLCASSFLGVRQPQHFGDGTRLSIL.

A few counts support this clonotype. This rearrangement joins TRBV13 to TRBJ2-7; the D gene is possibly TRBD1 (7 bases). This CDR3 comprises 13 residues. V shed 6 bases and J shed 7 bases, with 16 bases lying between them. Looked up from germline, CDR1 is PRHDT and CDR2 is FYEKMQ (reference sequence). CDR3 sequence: CASSHTGEVEQYF. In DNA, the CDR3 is TGTGCCAGCAGTCACACAGGGGAGGTGGAGCAGTACTTC.

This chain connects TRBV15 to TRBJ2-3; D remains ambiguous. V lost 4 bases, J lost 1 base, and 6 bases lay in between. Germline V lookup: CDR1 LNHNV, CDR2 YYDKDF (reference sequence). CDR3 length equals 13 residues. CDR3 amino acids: CATSTTGTDTQYF. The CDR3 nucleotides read TGTGCCACCAGCACAACAGGCACAGATACGCAGTATTTT.

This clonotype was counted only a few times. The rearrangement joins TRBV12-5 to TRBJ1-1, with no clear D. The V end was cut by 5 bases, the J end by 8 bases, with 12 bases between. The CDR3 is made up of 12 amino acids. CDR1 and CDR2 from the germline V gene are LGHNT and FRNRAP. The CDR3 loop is CASGLVGLEAFF. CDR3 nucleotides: TGTGCTAGTGGTCTAGTCGGGTTAGAAGCTTTCTTT. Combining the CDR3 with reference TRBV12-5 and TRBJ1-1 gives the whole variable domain DARVTQTPRHKVTEMGQEVTMRCQPILGHNTVFWYRQTMMQGLELLAYFRNRAPLDDSGMPKDRFSAEMPDATLATLKIQPSEPRDSAVYFCASGLVGLEAFFGQGTRLTVV.

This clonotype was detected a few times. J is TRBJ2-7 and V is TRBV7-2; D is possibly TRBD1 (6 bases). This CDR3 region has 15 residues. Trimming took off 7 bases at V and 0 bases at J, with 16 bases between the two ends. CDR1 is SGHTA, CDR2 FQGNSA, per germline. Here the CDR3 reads CASTIRDTNSYEQYF. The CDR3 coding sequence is TGTGCCAGCACTATCCGGGACACCAACTCCTACGAGCAGTACTTC.

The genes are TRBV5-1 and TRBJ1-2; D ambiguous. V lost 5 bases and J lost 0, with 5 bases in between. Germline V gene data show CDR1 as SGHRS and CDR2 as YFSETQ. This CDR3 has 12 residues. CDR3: CASRRSNYGYTF. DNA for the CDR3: TGCGCCAGCAGACGTTCTAACTATGGCTACACCTTC.

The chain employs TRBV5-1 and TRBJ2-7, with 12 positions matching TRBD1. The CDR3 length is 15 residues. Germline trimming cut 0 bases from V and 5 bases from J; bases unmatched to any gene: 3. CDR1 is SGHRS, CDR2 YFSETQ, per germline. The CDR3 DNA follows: TGCGCCAGCAGCTTGGCCGGGACAGGGGGCCACGAGCAGTACTTC. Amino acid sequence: CASSLAGTGGHEQYF.

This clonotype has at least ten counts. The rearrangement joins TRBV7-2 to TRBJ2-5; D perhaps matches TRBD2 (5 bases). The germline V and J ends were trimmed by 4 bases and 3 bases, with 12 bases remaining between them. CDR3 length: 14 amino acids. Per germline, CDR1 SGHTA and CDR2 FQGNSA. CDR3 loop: CASSSRGNKETQYF. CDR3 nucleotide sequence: TGTGCCAGCAGCTCCCGGGGTAACAAAGAGACCCAGTACTTC. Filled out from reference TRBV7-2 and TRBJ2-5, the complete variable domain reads GAGVSQSPSNKVTEKGKDVELRCDPISGHTALYWYRQSLGQGLEFLIYFQGNSAPDKSGLPSDRFSAERTGGSVSTLTIQRTQQEDSAVYLCASSSRGNKETQYFGPGTRLLVL.

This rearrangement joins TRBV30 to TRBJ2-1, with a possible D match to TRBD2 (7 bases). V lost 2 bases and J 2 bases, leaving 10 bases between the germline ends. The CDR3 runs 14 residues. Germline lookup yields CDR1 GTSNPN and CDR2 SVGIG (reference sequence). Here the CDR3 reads CAWSLGGPYNEQFF. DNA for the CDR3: TGTGCCTGGAGTTTGGGGGGGCCCTACAATGAGCAGTTCTTC.